Reported below is one T cell receptor beta chain. The antigen remains unidentified. The data derive from a study of beta chain features in type 1 diabetes. Study context: Age, gender and cell yields were alike across patients and healthy donors. Study-wide points: All four CD4+ subsets from Type 1 diabetes patients carried moderately but significantly shorter TCRB CDR3s. Type 1 diabetes patients had fewer VDJ junction insertions and more deletions.

As every portion of the isolated RNA was reverse transcribed, the sequencing read expressed TCRB transcripts. Profiled with immunoSEQ multiplex PCR; TCRdb holds only in-frame clones, not every one. The table shows some 150,000 clones, with over 8.5% occurring only once. Sorting of CD4+ naive, central memory, regulatory and stem cell-like memory cells was performed via CD45RO/CCR7/CD25/CD127/CD95/CD27. The germline V gene encodes CDR1 LNHDA and CDR2 SQIVND (reference sequence). This CDR3 contains 14 residues. The ends were cut back, 1 base at V and 2 bases at J, with 8 bases in the middle. This TCR was sampled from a man aged 18 to 29 in good health. This chain uses TRBV19 with TRBJ2-5; D uncertain. Sequences were obtained from central memory CD4+ T cells from blood. This chain's CDR3 is CASSIGNQQETQYF. The CDR3 DNA sequence: TGTGCCAGTAGTATAGGTAACCAGCAAGAGACCCAGTACTTC.